The next 10 T cell receptor beta chains were all read from a single sample in a study of cytomegalovirus exposure and HLA in healthy donors. Produced via immunoSEQ multiplex PCR; TCRdb's table is partial and in-frame only. Among about 130,000 clones listed, roughly nine tenths were seen once. The sequenced sample consisted of PBMCs. The receptors stem from a woman aged 18-29 years in good health and CMV-seronegative.

This chain uses TRBV7-9 with TRBJ1-1; tentatively, D is TRBD1 (5 bases). V gave up 3 bases and J gave up 6 bases, with 8 bases separating them. From germline, CDR1 is SEHNR and CDR2 FQNEAQ (reference sequence). CDR3 length: 12 amino acids. CDR3 in amino acids: CASSLGLSEAFF. In DNA form, the CDR3 reads TGTGCCAGCAGCTTGGGACTGTCTGAAGCTTTCTTT.

The chain is built from TRBV6-6 and TRBJ2-3; D is possibly TRBD2 (6 bases). The CDR3 has 13 residues. V gave up 6 bases and J gave up 2 bases, with 9 bases separating them. The germline CDR1 and CDR2 sequences are MNHNY and SVGAGI (reference sequence). In DNA form, the CDR3 reads TGTGCCAGCAGGCTAGCGACCACAGATACGCAGTATTTT. As protein: CASRLATTDTQYF.

The V gene is TRBV7-9, the J gene TRBJ1-1, with D uncertain. The length of the CDR3 is 14 residues. Per germline, CDR1 SEHNR and CDR2 FQNEAQ (reference sequence). Between the trimmed V and J ends, which lost 3 bases and 4 bases, there was a span of 12 bases. CDR3 DNA: TGTGCCAGCAGCTTGGAGGGATCGGTCACTGAAGCTTTCTTT. This encodes CASSLEGSVTEAFF.

In this sample, this clone turned up a few times. The rearrangement uses TRBV9 and TRBJ2-1; 11 bases are a match to TRBD2. This CDR3 spans 15 amino acids. The germline V gene has CDR1 SGDLS and CDR2 YYNGEE. The V and J ends lost 3 bases and 7 bases, in that order; junction bases with no gene match: 6. The DNA for the CDR3 is TGTGCCAGCAGCGCTTGGTCTAGCGGGGGGAATGAGCAGTTCTTC. This translates into CASSAWSSGGNEQFF. Combining the CDR3 with reference TRBV9 and TRBJ2-1 gives the whole variable domain DSGVTQTPKHLITATGQRVTLRCSPRSGDLSVYWYQQSLDQGLQFLIQYYNGEERAKGNILERFSAQQFPDLHSELNLSSLELGDSALYFCASSAWSSGGNEQFFGPGTRLTVL.

This chain joins TRBV10-1 and TRBJ1-2; TRBD1 agrees at 9 bases. The CDR3 totals 16 residues. Trimming took 2 bases from V and 8 from J; bases not matched to a gene: 12. In germline, CDR1 is WNHNN, CDR2 SYGVQD (reference sequence). The CDR3 sequence: CASSENLGTGRDGYTF. The CDR3 region has the DNA TGCGCCAGCAGTGAGAACCTGGGGACAGGGCGAGACGGCTACACCTTC.

V gene TRBV5-1 combines with J gene TRBJ2-2; 9 bases are shared with TRBD1. V was clipped by 4 bases and J by 6 bases; unmatched bases: 7. Looked up from germline, CDR1 is SGHRS and CDR2 is YFSETQ. The CDR3 runs to 15 residues. CDR3 protein: CASSIRTGEAGELFF. The CDR3, as DNA: TGCGCCAGCAGCATACGGACAGGGGAGGCCGGGGAGCTGTTTTTT. The variable domain in full, with the rest retrieved from reference TRBV5-1 and TRBJ2-2, is KAGVTQTPRYLIKTRGQQVTLSCSPISGHRSVSWYQQTPGQGLQFLFEYFSETQRNKGNFPGRFSGRQFSNSRSEMNVSTLELGDSALYLCASSIRTGEAGELFFGEGSRLTVL.

The J gene is TRBJ2-5, the V gene TRBV5-1; TRBD2 aligns across 7 bases. Germline V CDR1 and CDR2: SGHRS, YFSETQ. CDR3 length: 17 amino acids. J lost 2 bases, V lost 4 bases, and 14 bases had no gene match. CDR3 sequence (DNA): TGCGCCAGCAGCCCCGGAGTAGCGGGTGACGGACAAGAGACCCAGTACTTC. Translating gives CASSPGVAGDGQETQYF.

The chain joins TRBV10-1 to TRBJ2-7, with D hard to call. V gave up 0 bases and J gave up 5 bases, with 8 bases separating them. Germline V lookup: CDR1 WNHNN, CDR2 SYGVQD (reference sequence). This CDR3 comprises 13 residues. The CDR3 spells CASSESGIHEQYF. CDR3 in DNA: TGCGCCAGCAGTGAGTCGGGCATCCACGAGCAGTACTTC.

The V and J genes are TRBV13 and TRBJ2-3; 11 positions agree with TRBD2. V gave up 2 bases and J gave up 6 bases; unmatched junction bases: 4. This CDR3 has 15 amino acids. In germline, CDR1 is PRHDT, CDR2 FYEKMQ (reference sequence). CDR3 in amino acids: CASSLSSGGSDTQYF. The CDR3 region has the DNA TGTGCCAGCAGCTTATCTAGCGGGGGGTCGGATACGCAGTATTTT.

The chain links TRBV7-8 to TRBJ2-3; 7 bases map to TRBD2. With V trimmed by 4 bases and J by 5 bases, 6 bases remained unmatched. Germline-derived CDR1 and CDR2 are SGHVS and FQNEAQ. The CDR3 length is 14 residues. The CDR3 loop is CASSSPGGQDTQYF. CDR3 coding DNA: TGTGCCAGCAGCTCCCCGGGGGGTCAAGATACGCAGTATTTT.